The clone carrying this TCR beta chain was picked up one time. Its antigen is not known. CDR1 and CDR2 from the germline V gene are GTSNPN and SVGIG (reference sequence). V lost 8 bases, J lost 13 bases, and 10 bases lay in between. The CDR3 length is 8 residues. Profiled with immunoSEQ multiplex PCR; TCRdb holds only in-frame clones, not every one. This table has some 150,000 clones, 80% to 95% appearing once. This sample is part of a study of CD4+ T cells in melanoma. Study observations and caveats: Diverse differentiation states were reported for melanoma neoantigen-specific CD4+ T cells. CD8+ T cell, macrophage and B cell function reportedly correlated with neoantigen-specific CD4+ T cells.

The TCR comes from a human donor with melanoma. This chain links TRBV30 with TRBJ2-3, with D perhaps assigned TRBD1 or TRBD2 (7 bases each). In DNA form, the CDR3 reads TGTGCCAGCGGGACAGAGTATTTT. This encodes CASGTEYF.